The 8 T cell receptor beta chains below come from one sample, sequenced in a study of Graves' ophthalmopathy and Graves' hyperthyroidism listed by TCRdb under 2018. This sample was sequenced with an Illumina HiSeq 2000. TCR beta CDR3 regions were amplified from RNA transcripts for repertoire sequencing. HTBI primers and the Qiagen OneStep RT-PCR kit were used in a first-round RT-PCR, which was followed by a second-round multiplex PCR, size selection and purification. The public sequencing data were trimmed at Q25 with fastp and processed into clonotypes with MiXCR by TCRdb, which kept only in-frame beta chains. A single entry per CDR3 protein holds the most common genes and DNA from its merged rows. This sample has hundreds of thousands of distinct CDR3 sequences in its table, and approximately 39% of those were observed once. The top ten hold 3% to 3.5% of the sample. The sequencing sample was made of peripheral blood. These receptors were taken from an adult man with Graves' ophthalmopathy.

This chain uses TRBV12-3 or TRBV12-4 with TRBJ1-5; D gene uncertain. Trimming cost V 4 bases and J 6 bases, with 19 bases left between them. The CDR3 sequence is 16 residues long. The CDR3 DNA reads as TGTGCCAGCAGTTCCTCTGGACGGACTATCGTTCAGCCCCAGCATTTT. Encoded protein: CASSSSGRTIVQPQHF.

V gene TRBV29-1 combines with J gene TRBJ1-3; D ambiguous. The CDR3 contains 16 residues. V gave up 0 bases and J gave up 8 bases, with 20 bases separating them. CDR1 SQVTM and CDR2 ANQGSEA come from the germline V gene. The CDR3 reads CSVEDRRANYGYTIYF. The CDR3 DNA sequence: TGCAGCGTTGAAGACAGGCGAGCTAACTATGGCTACACCATATATTTT.

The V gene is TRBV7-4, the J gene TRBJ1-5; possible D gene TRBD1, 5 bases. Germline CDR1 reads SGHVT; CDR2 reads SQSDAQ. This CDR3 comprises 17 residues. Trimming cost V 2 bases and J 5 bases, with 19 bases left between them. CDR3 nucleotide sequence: TGTGCCAGCAGCTTACGGGGAGGTGGGGGACCCCATCAGCCCCAGCATTTT. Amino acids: CASSLRGGGGPHQPQHF.

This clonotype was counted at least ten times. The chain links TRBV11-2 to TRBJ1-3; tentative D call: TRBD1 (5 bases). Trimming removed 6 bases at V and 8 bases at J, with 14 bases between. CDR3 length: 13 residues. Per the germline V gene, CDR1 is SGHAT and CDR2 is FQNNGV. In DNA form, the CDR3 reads TGTGCCAGCAGTATCGTCGTAGGGGACACCATATATTTT. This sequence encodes CASSIVVGDTIYF.

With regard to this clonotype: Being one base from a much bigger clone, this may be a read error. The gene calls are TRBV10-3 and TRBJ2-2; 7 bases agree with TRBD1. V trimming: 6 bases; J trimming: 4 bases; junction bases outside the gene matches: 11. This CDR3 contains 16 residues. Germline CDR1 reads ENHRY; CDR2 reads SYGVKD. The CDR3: CAIRNGEQGTTGELFF. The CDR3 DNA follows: TGTGCCATCAGAAACGGGGAACAGGGGACCACCGGGGAGCTGTTTTTT.

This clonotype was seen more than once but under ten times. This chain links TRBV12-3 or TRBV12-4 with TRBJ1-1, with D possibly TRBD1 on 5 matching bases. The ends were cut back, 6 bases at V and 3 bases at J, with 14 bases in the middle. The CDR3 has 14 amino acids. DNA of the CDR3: TGTGCCAGCAGCGGTCCGGGGCTTGACACTGAAGCTTTCTTT. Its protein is CASSGPGLDTEAFF.

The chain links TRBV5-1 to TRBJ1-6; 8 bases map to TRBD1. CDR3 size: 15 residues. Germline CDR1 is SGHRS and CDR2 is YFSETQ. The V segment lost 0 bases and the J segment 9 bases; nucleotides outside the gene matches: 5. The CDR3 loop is CASSLAPRGLSPLHF. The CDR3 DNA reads TGCGCCAGCAGCTTGGCTCCCAGGGGGCTTTCACCCCTCCACTTT.

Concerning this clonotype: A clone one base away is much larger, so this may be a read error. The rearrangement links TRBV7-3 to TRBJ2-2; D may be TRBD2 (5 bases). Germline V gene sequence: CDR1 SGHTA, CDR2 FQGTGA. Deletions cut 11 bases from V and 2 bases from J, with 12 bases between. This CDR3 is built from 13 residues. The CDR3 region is CAGGPPNTGELFF. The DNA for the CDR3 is TGTGCCGGCGGGCCGCCTAACACCGGGGAGCTGTTTTTT.